This TCR beta chain was recovered during a study of T cell repertoires in cytomegalovirus infection. At the level of the study: Both a matching HLA type and CMV infection were indicated by public TCR beta signatures. Study-wide results and caveats: CMV-specific TCR beta clonotypes restricted by HLA-C dominated the ex vivo response. People with CMV and the relevant HLA were identified by cumulative public TCR beta family frequency.

Comment on this clonotype: Antigen specificity is unknown.

TCRdb passed the reads through MiXCR, listing each CDR3 protein once. The sample has around 180,000 distinct CDR3 sequences; 25% to 30% are singletons. CDR1 and CDR2 (germline): LNHDA, SQIVND (reference sequence). The V gene end was trimmed by 3 bases and the J gene end by 5 bases; junction bases not matched to a gene: 10. CDR3 length equals 16 residues. Sequenced: PBMCs. V and J are TRBV19 and TRBJ2-7; TRBD2 matches 10 bases. The source is a human donor in good health (CMV status not recorded). Some clones in this sample may be carry-over from other donors' samples. The CDR3 region is CASSISSGGARDEQYF. The CDR3 bases are TGTGCCAGTAGTATCTCTAGCGGGGGCGCGAGGGACGAGCAGTACTTC.